Shown below are 26 T cell receptor beta chains from a single sample sequenced in a study of blood T cell repertoires in COVID-19 (TCRdb year 2020). The library was obtained by the immunoSEQ multiplex PCR assay. In its TCRdb copy, this immuneACCESS table keeps in-frame sequences only and misses some clones. Where compared with another copy, unresolved V genes explain less than half of these, and the others have no known cause. The sample contains about 110,000 clones, roughly 76% of them found a single time. The ten most abundant clones make up roughly 7.5% of the sample. The sequenced sample consisted of peripheral blood. Receptors were obtained from a woman aged 55-69 years with acute or convalescent COVID-19.

This sequence joins TRBV6-2 or TRBV6-3 and TRBJ2-1; D is perhaps TRBD2 (6 bases). The CDR3 consists of 13 residues. V was trimmed by 5 bases and J by 9 bases, leaving 14 bases between them. Germline CDR1 is MNHEY and CDR2 is SVGEGT. CDR3 sequence: CASSLYRGGEQFF. The CDR3 DNA is TGTGCCAGCAGTCTCTACCGGGGAGGTGAGCAGTTCTTC.

A few counts support this clone. This rearrangement joins TRBV14 to TRBJ2-2; D is undetermined. The germline gives CDR1 SGHDN, CDR2 FVKESK. V was pared by 4 bases and J by 6 bases, with 9 bases between. The CDR3 covers 13 residues. CDR3 sequence: CASSPGGAGELFF. The CDR3 DNA sequence: TGTGCCAGCAGCCCGGGTGGCGCCGGGGAGCTGTTTTTT.

This clone appeared a few times. This specimen includes other DNA sequences encoding the same CDR3. The chain carries TRBV5-6 and TRBJ1-5, with D unresolved. Trimming stripped 0 bases from V and 0 bases from J, with 7 bases between. The CDR3 runs 15 residues. CDR1 and CDR2 (germline): SGHDT, YYEEEE. This CDR3 reads CASSLGRDSNQPQHF. CDR3 nucleotides: TGTGCCAGCAGCTTGGGCCGGGATAGCAATCAGCCCCAGCATTTT.

J is TRBJ2-5 and V is TRBV7-2, with TRBD2 matching over 12 bases. The V gene's germline CDR1 is SGHTA and CDR2 FQGNSA. Trimming at V came to 0 bases and at J to 5 bases, leaving 7 bases not matched to a gene. The CDR3 runs to 17 residues. The CDR3 region is CASSLALAGGPRETQYF. The CDR3 DNA is TGTGCCAGCAGCTTAGCCCTAGCGGGGGGGCCTAGGGAGACCCAGTACTTC.

The rearrangement links TRBV24-1 to TRBJ2-1; D remains unclear. The CDR3 totals 15 residues. Germline CDR1 is KGHDR and CDR2 is SFDVKD. The V and J ends lost 4 bases and 0 bases respectively, with 9 bases between them. The CDR3: CATSDLTFSYNEQFF. In nucleotides, the CDR3 is TGTGCCACCAGTGACCTGACTTTCTCCTACAATGAGCAGTTCTTC.

This chain uses TRBV7-8 with TRBJ2-1; D is uncertain. The CDR3 runs 14 residues. Between the trimmed V and J ends, which lost 4 bases and 6 bases, there was a span of 13 bases. In germline, CDR1 is SGHVS, CDR2 FQNEAQ. CDR3 coding DNA: TGTGCCAGCAGCTCGAAATGGGCAAGCAATGAGCAGTTCTTC. Its translation is CASSSKWASNEQFF.

In this sample, this clone turned up a few times. Other DNA sequences in the sample encode the same CDR3. This chain uses TRBV10-1 with TRBJ1-1, with D tentatively TRBD1 (5 bases). Per the germline V gene, CDR1 is WNHNN and CDR2 is SYGVQD (reference sequence). The length of the CDR3 is 16 residues. V shed 1 base and J shed 0 bases, with 12 bases lying between them. CDR3 in DNA: TGCGCCAGCAGTGAGTGGTCTTTAGGGGTGAACACTGAAGCTTTCTTT. Amino acid sequence: CASSEWSLGVNTEAFF.

With respect to this clone: At one boundary the junction diverges from the germline segment, which might be a read error. The V call is TRBV5-8, the J call TRBJ2-5; TRBD1 matches 7 bases. CDR1 is SGHTS and CDR2 is YDEGEE in the germline V gene. CDR3 size: 14 residues. The DNA of the CDR3 is TGTGCCAGCAGCGAGAACAGGGGCCAAGGGACCCAGTACTTC. It specifies CASSENRGQGTQYF.

By sample share, this clone is medium-sized (0.01 to 0.1%). V is TRBV6-6 and J is TRBJ1-1; D is possibly TRBD1 (5 bases). This CDR3 region has 12 residues. The V and J ends lost 7 bases and 4 bases respectively, with 10 bases between them. Germline CDR1 reads MNHNY; CDR2 reads SVGAGI (reference sequence). CDR3 nucleotide sequence: TGTGCCAGCAACGGGGGGGGCACTGAAGCTTTCTTT. As protein: CASNGGGTEAFF.

This clone was found once. The gene calls are TRBV20-1 and TRBJ2-5; D ambiguous. Per germline, CDR1 DFQATT and CDR2 SNEGSKA (reference sequence). CDR3 length: 11 amino acids. Trimming took off 2 bases at V and 2 bases at J, with 3 bases between the two ends. CDR3: CSARPQETQYF. Here the CDR3 DNA reads TGCAGTGCTAGACCGCAAGAGACCCAGTACTTC.

The chain combines TRBV28 with TRBJ1-5; D unresolved. Germline V CDR1 and CDR2: MDHEN, SYDVKM. V was clipped by 2 bases and J by 4 bases, with 3 bases between them. The CDR3 is 12 amino acids. The chain's CDR3 is CASSLLNQPQHF. CDR3 nucleotides: TGTGCCAGCAGTTTACTTAATCAGCCCCAGCATTTT. Full variable domain (outside the CDR3, taken from reference TRBV28 and TRBJ1-5): DVKVTQSSRYLVKRTGEKVFLECVQDMDHENMFWYRQDPGLGLRLIYFSYDVKMKEKGDIPEGYSVSREKKERFSLILESASTNQTSMYLCASSLLNQPQHFGDGTRLSIL.

The chain carries TRBV5-1 and TRBJ2-1, with 7 positions matching TRBD1. Per germline, CDR1 SGHRS and CDR2 YFSETQ. V shed 0 bases, J shed 4 bases, and the junction held 4 bases outside the gene matches. CDR3 length equals 15 residues. The CDR3 region is CASSLGQGVYNEQFF. In DNA form, the CDR3 reads TGCGCCAGCAGCTTGGGTCAGGGGGTGTACAATGAGCAGTTCTTC.

The gene calls are TRBV11-3 and TRBJ2-1, with TRBD1 identical over 12 bases. Per germline, CDR1 SGHNT and CDR2 YENEEA. V was pared by 3 bases and J by 8 bases, with 5 bases of the junction left unmatched. This CDR3 spans 15 amino acids. This CDR3 reads CASSLGQGARDEQFF. The CDR3 coding sequence is TGTGCCAGCAGCTTGGGACAGGGGGCGCGGGATGAGCAGTTCTTC.

V is TRBV20-1 and J is TRBJ1-5, with 8 bases matching TRBD1. V lost 3 bases, J lost 1 base, and 5 bases stayed unmatched. The CDR3 runs 15 residues. Germline V gene sequence: CDR1 DFQATT, CDR2 SNEGSKA (reference sequence). CDR3 amino acids: CSASWQGASNQPQHF. The DNA of the CDR3 is TGCAGTGCTAGTTGGCAGGGGGCGAGCAATCAGCCCCAGCATTTT.

Here the CDR3 reads CASIDPPGSGNTEAFF. In nucleotides, the CDR3 is TGTGCCAGTATAGACCCGCCAGGGTCTGGGAACACTGAAGCTTTCTTT. V gene TRBV19 combines with J gene TRBJ1-1; D may be TRBD1 (5 bases). The CDR3 consists of 16 residues. Germline V gene data show CDR1 as LNHDA and CDR2 as SQIVND (reference sequence). Trimming took 7 bases from V and 1 from J, leaving 19 bases between them.

This clone was picked up one time. The chain has TRBV24-1 and TRBJ1-3; a possible D gene is TRBD1 (5 bases). Germline CDR1 and CDR2: KGHDR and SFDVKD. Trimming cost V 2 bases and J 0 bases, with 16 bases left between them. The CDR3 contains 18 residues. CDR3 bases: TGTGCCACCAGTGATTGCGACAGTCGTAACTACTCTGGAAACACCATATATTTT. The encoded protein is CATSDCDSRNYSGNTIYF.

This clone appeared once. This sequence joins TRBV4-2 and TRBJ1-4, with a possible D match to TRBD1 (6 bases). CDR3 length: 17 residues. CDR1 and CDR2 (germline): LGHNA, YNFKEQ. V lost 0 bases to trimming and J lost 5 bases, with 16 bases between them. The CDR3 sequence is CASSQEVPGQRNEKLFF. In nucleotides, the CDR3 is TGTGCCAGCAGCCAAGAGGTGCCAGGACAGCGGAATGAAAAACTGTTTTTT.

J is TRBJ1-1 and V is TRBV5-1; D is ambiguous. The CDR3 runs 12 residues. Germline V gives CDR1 SGHRS, CDR2 YFSETQ. The V gene lost 0 bases and the J gene lost 5 bases, with 5 bases spanning the gap. Here the CDR3 reads CASSLDTTEAFF. Written as DNA, the CDR3 is TGCGCCAGCAGCTTGGACACGACTGAAGCTTTCTTT. The variable domain in full, completed from reference TRBV5-1 and TRBJ1-1, reads KAGVTQTPRYLIKTRGQQVTLSCSPISGHRSVSWYQQTPGQGLQFLFEYFSETQRNKGNFPGRFSGRQFSNSRSEMNVSTLELGDSALYLCASSLDTTEAFFGQGTRLTVV.

The chain combines TRBV5-1 with TRBJ2-6, with 10 nucleotides matching TRBD1. Trimming cost V 3 bases and J 0 bases; bases outside gene matches: 6. Per the germline V gene, CDR1 is SGHRS and CDR2 is YFSETQ. This CDR3 spans 18 amino acids. In DNA form, the CDR3 reads TGCGCCAGCAGCTCCCGGACAGGGGGACCCTCTGGGGCCAACGTCCTGACTTTC. Translated, it gives CASSSRTGGPSGANVLTF.

This rearrangement joins TRBV24-1 to TRBJ2-7, with D possibly matching TRBD1 (5 bases). Germline V gives CDR1 KGHDR, CDR2 SFDVKD. This CDR3 contains 16 residues. Trimming cost V 2 bases and J 2 bases, with 15 bases left between them. CDR3 in amino acids: CATSDSSAGLPYEQYF. In nucleotides, the CDR3 is TGTGCCACCAGTGATTCGTCGGCAGGGCTTCCCTACGAGCAGTACTTC.

The chain couples TRBV2 to TRBJ2-2; no clear D. CDR1 and CDR2 (germline): SNHLY, FYNNEI. This CDR3 comprises 10 residues. The germline V and J ends were trimmed by 10 bases and 7 bases, with 7 bases remaining between them. The DNA of the CDR3 is TGTGCCACCCGAGGCGGGGAGCTGTTTTTT. It encodes CATRGGELFF.

V usage is TRBV28 and J usage is TRBJ2-5; the D gene is possibly TRBD1 (6 bases). The germline V and J ends were trimmed by 4 bases and 2 bases, with 17 bases remaining between them. The CDR3 spans 16 residues. Germline loops: CDR1 MDHEN, CDR2 SYDVKM. DNA for the CDR3: TGTGCCAGCAGTTCCCTCGAGGACAGTTGGCAAGAGACCCAGTACTTC. Protein: CASSSLEDSWQETQYF.

To note about this clone: The sample contains more than one DNA sequence encoding this CDR3. The chain uses TRBV10-1 and TRBJ1-2; a possible D gene is TRBD1 (6 bases). The CDR3 extends over 13 amino acids. The germline V and J ends were trimmed by 5 bases and 2 bases, with 9 bases remaining between them. Germline CDR1 reads WNHNN; CDR2 reads SYGVQD (reference sequence). This chain's CDR3 is CASSPDRNYGYTF. For the CDR3, the DNA is TGCGCCAGCAGTCCTGACAGGAACTATGGCTACACCTTC.

This chain's CDR3 is CASSLSVSNEQFF. The CDR3 DNA reads as TGTGCCAGCAGTTTAAGTGTCAGCAATGAGCAGTTCTTC. The rearrangement joins TRBV27 to TRBJ2-1, with unresolved D. V was trimmed by 2 bases and J by 6 bases, leaving 8 bases between them. The CDR3 loop spans 13 amino acids. Germline CDR1 is MNHEY and CDR2 is SMNVEV (reference sequence).

This clone was seen a handful of times. V gene TRBV7-2 combines with J gene TRBJ2-3, with D possibly TRBD1 on 5 matching bases. Deletions cut 2 bases from V and 4 bases from J, with 10 bases between. CDR1 is SGHTA, CDR2 FQGNSA, per germline. The CDR3 consists of 14 residues. This CDR3 is CASSLRGPPDTQYF. The DNA of the CDR3 is TGTGCCAGCAGCTTAAGGGGCCCCCCAGATACGCAGTATTTT.

The sample holds a few counts of this clone. The chain has TRBV18 and TRBJ1-5, with TRBD1 matching over 7 bases. The CDR3 runs 14 residues. Germline loops: CDR1 KGHSH, CDR2 LQKENI. The ends lost 5 bases at V and 5 bases at J; junction bases unmatched: 6. The CDR3 sequence is CASSSRQGDQPQHF. The CDR3 DNA reads as TGTGCCAGCTCATCGAGACAGGGTGATCAGCCCCAGCATTTT.